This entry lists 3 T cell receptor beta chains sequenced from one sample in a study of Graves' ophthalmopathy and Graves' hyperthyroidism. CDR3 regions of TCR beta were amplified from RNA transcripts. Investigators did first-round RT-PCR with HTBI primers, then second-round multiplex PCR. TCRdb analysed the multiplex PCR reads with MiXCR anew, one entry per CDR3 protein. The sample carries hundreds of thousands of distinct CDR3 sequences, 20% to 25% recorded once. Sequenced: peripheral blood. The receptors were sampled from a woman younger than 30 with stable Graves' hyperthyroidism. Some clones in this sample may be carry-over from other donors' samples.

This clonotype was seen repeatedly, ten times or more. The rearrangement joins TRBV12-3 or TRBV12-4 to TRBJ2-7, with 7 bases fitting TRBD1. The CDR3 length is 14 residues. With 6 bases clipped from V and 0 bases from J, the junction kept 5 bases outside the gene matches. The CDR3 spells CASSFRDSSYEQYF. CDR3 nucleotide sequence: TGTGCCAGCAGCTTCCGGGACAGCTCCTACGAGCAGTACTTC.

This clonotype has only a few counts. The CDR3 region has the DNA TGTGCCAGCAGTTTATTTGGCGGGGGGCATAGGGAGACCCAGTACTTC. Its protein product is CASSLFGGGHRETQYF. V and J are TRBV27 and TRBJ2-5; 8 bases line up with TRBD2. Germline trimming cut 1 base from V and 5 bases from J; bases unmatched to any gene: 9. This CDR3 contains 16 residues. Germline CDR1 is MNHEY and CDR2 is SMNVEV (reference sequence).

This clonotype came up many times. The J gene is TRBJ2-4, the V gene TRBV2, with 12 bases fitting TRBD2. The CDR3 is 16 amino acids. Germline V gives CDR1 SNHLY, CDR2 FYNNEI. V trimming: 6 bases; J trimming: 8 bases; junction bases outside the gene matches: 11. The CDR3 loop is CASRGRLAGALDIQYF. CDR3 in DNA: TGTGCCAGCAGGGGCAGACTAGCGGGGGCCCTAGACATTCAGTACTTC.